Sequencing of this TCR beta chain was carried out in a study of CXCR3-negative and CXCR3-positive naive CD8 T cells. The wider study: Collectively, the libraries yielded roughly 140 million TRB reads in total, at about 1.5 +/- 0.3 million per library.

UMI labels and 5' RACE were used to prepare the TRB cDNA libraries. With the 5' RACE reads reprocessed, TCRdb shows one record per CDR3 protein and no DNA. The sample includes 85,000 to 130,000 distinct CDR3 sequences. Broader study findings: Cryopreserved PBMCs had partly decreased CXCR3 expression; fresh PBMCs were used in most assays. In both naive subsets diversity was comparably high, whereas memory CD8+ cells showed much lower diversity. The study found more hydrophobic TRB CDR3s in CXCR3-positive naive cells than in CXCR3-negative naive cells. Memory cells diverged, while naive CXCR3-positive and CXCR3-negative cells had similar TRBV-TRBJ usage.

For this clonotype: Its antigen is currently unknown.

This TCR derives from a human donor in good health. Some clones in this sample may be carry-over from other donors' samples. Input material: naive CXCR3+ CD8+ T cells from blood. The subset: CD45RO-CCR7+CD27+CD95- naive CD8+ T cells expressing CXCR3 (TNR3+).

CDR3 amino acids: CASSLDAGGPYEQYF. J is TRBJ2-7 and V is TRBV5-1; no DNA is available, so the TRBD2 call from TCRdb remains unchecked. Looked up from germline, CDR1 is SGHRS and CDR2 is YFSETQ. The CDR3 is 15 residues long.